The source of this TCR beta chain is a study of post-analysis software for immune sequencing data (dated by TCRdb to between 2014 and 2017). Regarding the study in general: The recorded disease courses included relapsing-remitting, secondary progressive and progressive-relapsing multiple sclerosis, and some patients had no subtype annotation. A subset of samples was prepared in parallel using single-end sample barcoding, then pooled and co-amplified after Illumina adapter ligation. The multiple sclerosis patient repertoires were compared with 11 previously published healthy control repertoires from donors aged about 6 to 28 years.

Receptors were amplified or captured by PCR. The sequencer was an Illumina HiSeq 2500. Unique molecular identifiers were incorporated into TCR beta cDNA libraries to reduce PCR and sequencing biases. Per 1 to 10 million input T cells, roughly 0.5 million cDNA molecules were obtained, such that each molecule approximated one T cell. The same protocol used for the earlier healthy control dataset was applied to prepare and sequence the patient libraries. Samples belonging to the same batch were prepared together, multiplexed and sequenced on a shared HiSeq lane. As for how the authors treated the data: MIGEC was used to process the raw barcoded reads, and molecular identifier groups with only a single read were discarded before consensus assembly and CDR3 extraction. VDJtools was used for post-analysis of the clonotype tables, with diversity normalized by down-sampling every dataset to the smallest sample size. To correct batch-related cross-sample contamination, repertoire overlap clustering matched CDR3 amino acid sequences but not nucleotide sequences. The public reads were reanalyzed by TCRdb: fastp trimming at Q25, MiXCR alignment, in-frame beta chains only. Identical CDR3 protein sequences are pooled into one entry, listed with their most common genes and DNA. TCRdb's processing, not the authors' own work, is the source of the V and J calls. The sample has about 160,000 distinct CDR3 sequences on record, around 36% of them singletons. Roughly 28% of the sample is held by the ten biggest clonotypes.

Study-wide conclusions, independent of this receptor: A handful of TRBV segments, including TRBV5-6, TRBV5-1 and TRBV20-1, were significantly more frequent in patients than controls. The multiple sclerosis patient group was slightly younger than the control group. Multiple sclerosis patients had significantly lower normalized Chao1 diversity than controls, a result that suggests substantial peripheral T-cell clonal expansion. When samples were clustered directly using the F measure, samples prepared in the same batch co-clustered strongly, which prompted a batch-effect correction.

What the time point label conveys for this sample: second blood draw from one MS patient after hematopoietic stem cell transplantation. To demonstrate the VDJtools post-analysis software, the study profiled TCR beta repertoires from the peripheral blood of about 13 young patients with multiple sclerosis. The multiple sclerosis patients were children and adolescents between about 6 and 15 years of age. Comment on this clonotype: Its antigen specificity is not known. The junction departs from germline at one end; a sequencing error may be responsible.

Reading the germline V gene (reference sequence) gives CDR1 LGHDT and CDR2 YNNKEL. The CDR3 holds 15 amino acids from the cysteine to the phenylalanine. This entry keeps only the CDR3 DNA: 45 bases, framed from base 1. Here the sequenced sample was blood, taken after autologous hematopoietic stem cell transplantation. The V gene is TRBV3-1 and the J gene is TRBJ2-2; possibly the D gene is TRBD1, per 6 matching bases. The receptor's source is a girl under 18 with multiple sclerosis. Donor details come from another sample of the same person, matched by shared clones. The CDR3: CASSQDRGVPGERFF. The DNA sequence reads TGTGCCAGCAGCCAAGACAGGGGTGTGCCCGGGGAGCGGTTTTTT.